One and the same sample provided the 26 T cell receptor beta chains below, sequenced in a study of blood T cell repertoires in COVID-19. Only in-frame clones appear in the TCRdb table, and some are missing; sequencing was by immunoSEQ multiplex PCR. The sample holds about 87,000 clones; about 83% are singletons and the top ten take around 2.1%. The sequenced material came from peripheral blood. These receptors were taken from a woman in her seventies with acute or convalescent COVID-19.

This rearrangement joins TRBV7-6 to TRBJ2-2; perhaps TRBD2 as D (5 bases). The V end was cut by 1 base, the J end by 5 bases, with 11 bases between. Germline V gene sequence: CDR1 SGHVS, CDR2 FNYEAQ. There are 15 residues in the CDR3. CDR3 DNA sequence: TGTGCCAGCAGCTTAGGAGGGTCGGGTACCGGGGAGCTGTTTTTT. It encodes CASSLGGSGTGELFF.

This chain uses TRBV5-6 with TRBJ2-2; the D gene is possibly TRBD1 (5 bases). The V end was cut by 2 bases, the J end by 1 base, with 9 bases between. Germline CDR1 and CDR2: SGHDT and YYEEEE. This CDR3 contains 15 residues. In nucleotides, the CDR3 is TGTGCCAGCAGCTTAATCGACAGGAACACCGGGGAGCTGTTTTTT. Its translation is CASSLIDRNTGELFF.

V gene TRBV12-3 or TRBV12-4 combines with J gene TRBJ1-2, with D perhaps matching TRBD1 (6 bases). V shed 5 bases and J shed 6 bases, with 13 bases lying between them. CDR3 size: 13 residues. The CDR3 sequence is CASSLGTSDGYTF. In nucleotides, the CDR3 is TGTGCCAGCAGTCTCGGGACATCCGATGGCTACACCTTC.

The CDR3 loop is CASSRKAGDDGGAFF. DNA for the CDR3: TGTGCCAGCAGCCGAAAGGCCGGGGACGATGGAGGGGCTTTCTTT. V and J are TRBV5-4 and TRBJ1-1, with D tentatively TRBD1 (5 bases). CDR1 and CDR2 (germline): SGHNT, YYREEE (reference sequence). V gave up 4 bases and J gave up 11 bases, with 24 bases separating them. The CDR3 spans 15 residues.

The rearrangement uses TRBV27 and TRBJ2-3; D is perhaps TRBD2 (6 bases). Germline CDR1 MNHEY, CDR2 SMNVEV (reference sequence). Trimming stripped 8 bases from V and 2 bases from J, with 14 bases between. This CDR3 has 14 amino acids. The CDR3 here is CASAVGRPTDTQYF. CDR3 nucleotides: TGTGCCAGCGCGGTGGGGAGGCCCACAGATACGCAGTATTTT.

V is TRBV12-5 and J is TRBJ2-1; 11 positions agree with TRBD2. Germline loops: CDR1 LGHNT, CDR2 FRNRAP. After removal of 5 bases from V and 5 bases from J, the junction contained 5 bases not matched to a gene. The length of the CDR3 is 15 residues. This CDR3 reads CASGAGTSGNNEQFF. The CDR3 bases are TGTGCTAGTGGTGCCGGGACTAGCGGAAACAATGAGCAGTTCTTC.

The V call is TRBV19, the J call TRBJ1-5; D gene unclear. Deletions cut 4 bases from V and 4 bases from J, with 5 bases between. The CDR3 totals 12 residues. The germline CDR1 and CDR2 sequences are LNHDA and SQIVND (reference sequence). The CDR3 DNA reads as TGTGCCAGTAGTACGGGGAATCAGCCCCAGCATTTT. Amino acids: CASSTGNQPQHF. The full variable domain, its missing parts supplied by reference TRBV19 and TRBJ1-5, is DGGITQSPKYLFRKEGQNVTLSCEQNLNHDAMYWYRQDPGQGLRLIYYSQIVNDFQKGDIAEGYSVSREKKESFPLTVTSAQKNPTAFYLCASSTGNQPQHFGDGTRLSIL.

Only one count was recorded for this clone. The V gene is TRBV5-1, the J gene TRBJ1-2, with D hard to call. The ends were cut back, 0 bases at V and 5 bases at J, with 8 bases in the middle. The germline V gene has CDR1 SGHRS and CDR2 YFSETQ. CDR3 length: 13 amino acids. The CDR3 coding sequence is TGCGCCAGCAGCTTGGGGGCCCCGTATGGCTACACCTTC. It translates to CASSLGAPYGYTF.

This clone has more than one count but fewer than ten. The rearrangement links TRBV11-2 to TRBJ2-7; maybe TRBD1 (6 bases). CDR3 length: 15 amino acids. Germline values: CDR1 SGHAT, CDR2 FQNNGV. The V and J ends lost 5 bases and 1 base respectively, with 15 bases between them. The CDR3 protein is CASSRQQGFSYEQYF. The CDR3 nucleotides read TGTGCCAGCAGCCGTCAACAGGGATTTTCCTACGAGCAGTACTTC.

This clone has just one count. V gene TRBV5-5 combines with J gene TRBJ2-7; a possible D gene is TRBD1 (5 bases). This CDR3 is built from 13 residues. Germline-derived CDR1 and CDR2 are SGHKS and YYEKEE (reference sequence). V lost 4 bases and J lost 2, with 10 bases in between. CDR3: CASSRQRTYEQYF. CDR3 nucleotide sequence: TGTGCCAGCAGCCGACAGAGAACCTACGAGCAGTACTTC.

This chain uses TRBV2 with TRBJ1-2, with D tentatively TRBD1 (5 bases). The CDR3 has 16 amino acids. The V end was cut by 1 base, the J end by 5 bases, with 17 bases between. The germline gives CDR1 SNHLY, CDR2 FYNNEI. DNA for the CDR3: TGTGCCAGCAGTGAAGTATCCGGGCAGGCAGGGTATGGCTACACCTTC. This translates into CASSEVSGQAGYGYTF.

The J gene is TRBJ1-2, the V gene TRBV12-3 or TRBV12-4; D gene unclear. V was cut by 3 bases and J by 2 bases, with 7 bases left in between. The CDR3 sequence is 13 residues long. The CDR3 DNA is TGTGCCAGCAGTTTCGGGGAGAACTATGGCTACACCTTC. Amino acid sequence: CASSFGENYGYTF.

The chain combines TRBV6-5 with TRBJ1-3; 7 bases line up with TRBD1. Germline V gene sequence: CDR1 MNHEY, CDR2 SVGAGI. The CDR3 is 15 amino acids. With V trimmed by 0 bases and J by 7 bases, 6 bases remained unmatched. The CDR3 bases are TGTGCCAGCAGTTACTCGTTGGACAGGTGGAACACCATATATTTT. Amino acid sequence: CASSYSLDRWNTIYF.

V usage is TRBV7-8 and J usage is TRBJ1-2; tentatively, D is TRBD1 (6 bases). Trimming left V 1 base short and J 3 bases short, with 12 bases between. The CDR3 is made up of 15 amino acids. Germline CDR1 SGHVS, CDR2 FQNEAQ. The CDR3 coding sequence is TGTGCCAGCAGCTTAGATCCAGGGGCCGACTATGGCTACACCTTC. This codes for CASSLDPGADYGYTF.

With regard to this clone: One junction end does not reproduce the germline sequence, and a read error may be involved. The chain has TRBV6-6 and TRBJ1-5; D is possibly TRBD1 (6 bases). CDR3 length equals 13 residues. CDR1 and CDR2 (germline): MNHNY, SVGAGI (reference sequence). CDR3 bases: TGCGCCAGCAGCCGGGACAACAATCAGCCCCAGCATTTT. Amino acid sequence: CASSRDNNQPQHF.

This clone was seen a single time. The rearrangement links TRBV9 to TRBJ2-1; 7 bases are shared with TRBD1. The CDR3 covers 17 residues. Germline V gene lookup returns CDR1 SGDLS and CDR2 YYNGEE. V lost 2 bases to trimming and J lost 5 bases; unmatched junction nucleotides: 13. In DNA, the CDR3 is TGTGCCAGCAGCGTGACTCCCGGGACAGAGATCAACAATGAGCAGTTCTTC. Protein product: CASSVTPGTEINNEQFF.

The J gene is TRBJ2-1, the V gene TRBV18; TRBD2 matches 9 bases. Per the germline V gene, CDR1 is KGHSH and CDR2 is LQKENI. With V trimmed by 0 bases and J by 3 bases, 3 bases remained unmatched. CDR3 size: 16 residues. The CDR3 here is CASSPPVSGGYNEQFF. The DNA of the CDR3 is TGTGCCAGCTCACCACCGGTTAGCGGGGGCTACAATGAGCAGTTCTTC.

This chain uses TRBV10-3 with TRBJ1-1, with a tentative D call TRBD1 (6 bases). CDR1 ENHRY and CDR2 SYGVKD come from the germline V gene. Trimming pared 6 bases from V and 3 bases from J, leaving 11 bases between. There are 13 residues in the CDR3. The CDR3 DNA reads as TGTGCCATCAGACAGGGAGAGGACACTGAAGCTTTCTTT. Translating it yields CAIRQGEDTEAFF.

This chain uses TRBV18 with TRBJ1-1; tentatively, D is TRBD1 (5 bases). Per germline, CDR1 KGHSH and CDR2 LQKENI. CDR3 length equals 14 residues. The V and J ends lost 4 bases and 1 base respectively, with 10 bases between them. For the CDR3, the DNA is TGTGCCAGCTCACGTCAAACAGGGAACACTGAAGCTTTCTTT. Protein product: CASSRQTGNTEAFF.

This clone was seen only a few times. The rearrangement joins TRBV5-1 to TRBJ2-2, with 13 nucleotides matching TRBD2. The germline gives CDR1 SGHRS, CDR2 YFSETQ. This CDR3 region has 18 residues. V was clipped by 0 bases and J by 4 bases; unmatched bases: 6. The chain's CDR3 is CASSLVRTSGGSTGELFF. The CDR3 DNA is TGCGCCAGCAGCTTGGTCAGGACTAGCGGGGGATCCACCGGGGAGCTGTTTTTT.

In its sample, this clone was seen many times. J is TRBJ2-1 and V is TRBV9, with D possibly matching TRBD1 (5 bases). V was pared by 3 bases and J by 4 bases, with 5 bases between. Germline V gene lookup returns CDR1 SGDLS and CDR2 YYNGEE. The CDR3 runs 12 residues. CDR3 coding DNA: TGTGCCAGCAGCGAGGGGTACAATGAGCAGTTCTTC. Translated: CASSEGYNEQFF.

The J gene is TRBJ2-7, the V gene TRBV5-6, with D unresolved. V was shortened by 0 bases and J by 0 bases, with 10 bases between the two germline ends. The CDR3 runs 15 residues. Germline CDR1 SGHDT, CDR2 YYEEEE. CDR3 nucleotides: TGTGCCAGCAGCTTGGCGGGTGGTGGCTCCTACGAGCAGTACTTC. Translation: CASSLAGGGSYEQYF.

The chain recombines TRBV9 with TRBJ1-1; D is unresolved. The CDR3 consists of 14 residues. Germline V gives CDR1 SGDLS, CDR2 YYNGEE. V dropped 2 bases and J dropped 6 bases, with 14 bases sitting between them. The DNA of the CDR3 is TGTGCCAGCAGCGTGTTGGGTGGAGGGTCTGAAGCTTTCTTT. Amino acids: CASSVLGGGSEAFF. Supplemented by reference TRBV9 and TRBJ1-1, the full variable domain reads DSGVTQTPKHLITATGQRVTLRCSPRSGDLSVYWYQQSLDQGLQFLIQYYNGEERAKGNILERFSAQQFPDLHSELNLSSLELGDSALYFCASSVLGGGSEAFFGQGTRLTVV.

This chain uses TRBV5-1 with TRBJ1-2; 8 bases fit TRBD1. This CDR3 has 14 residues. CDR1 is SGHRS, CDR2 YFSETQ, per germline. Trimming removed 4 bases from V and 8 bases from J; junction bases left unmatched: 10. CDR3 nucleotides: TGCGCCAGCAGCCCCGGACAGGGAGGCGTGGGCTACACCTTC. Translated: CASSPGQGGVGYTF.

This clone was recorded a few times. The chain links TRBV9 to TRBJ1-2, with 9 bases lining up with TRBD1. CDR3 length: 14 residues. J lost 5 bases, V lost 4 bases, and 6 bases had no gene match. Germline V CDR1 and CDR2: SGDLS, YYNGEE. CDR3 sequence reads: CASSPADRGYGYTF. CDR3 DNA: TGTGCCAGCAGCCCAGCGGACAGGGGTTATGGCTACACCTTC.

V and J are TRBV27 and TRBJ2-7, with D perhaps matching TRBD1 (6 bases). Between the trimmed V and J ends, which lost 4 bases and 6 bases, there was a span of 10 bases. Germline CDR1 and CDR2: MNHEY and SMNVEV (reference sequence). The CDR3 spans 12 residues. The CDR3 DNA is TGTGCCAGCAGTTCCCTAGGGGGCGAGCAGTACTTC. Translating it yields CASSSLGGEQYF.